This TCR beta chain is drawn from a study of a mutant IDH1 vaccine in newly diagnosed glioma. Study details: With temozolomide cycles, or 4-6 weeks after radiotherapy alone, vaccination was started.

TCRdb keeps only in-frame clones here, not all; method: immunoSEQ multiplex PCR. The sample lists 30,000 or so clones, roughly 80% occurring once. This CDR3 comprises 13 residues. Germline CDR1 is MNHEY and CDR2 is SMNVEV (reference sequence). Trimming cost V 3 bases and J 9 bases, with 14 bases left between them. As for this clone: As yet, its antigen is unknown.

Regarding time point: week 35, safety follow-up. Vaccination used 300 ug of mutant IDH1 20-mer peptide per dose, with topical imiquimod. The TCR comes from a woman younger than 45 with glioma. Some clones in this sample may be carry-over from other donors' samples. This rearrangement joins TRBV27 to TRBJ1-1; D is perhaps TRBD1 (6 bases). Sequenced material: PBMCs, taken from a glioma patient whose treatment included an IDH1 peptide vaccine. This CDR3 is CASSLDPGHKAFF. CDR3 DNA: TGTGCCAGCAGTTTGGATCCGGGACACAAAGCTTTCTTT.